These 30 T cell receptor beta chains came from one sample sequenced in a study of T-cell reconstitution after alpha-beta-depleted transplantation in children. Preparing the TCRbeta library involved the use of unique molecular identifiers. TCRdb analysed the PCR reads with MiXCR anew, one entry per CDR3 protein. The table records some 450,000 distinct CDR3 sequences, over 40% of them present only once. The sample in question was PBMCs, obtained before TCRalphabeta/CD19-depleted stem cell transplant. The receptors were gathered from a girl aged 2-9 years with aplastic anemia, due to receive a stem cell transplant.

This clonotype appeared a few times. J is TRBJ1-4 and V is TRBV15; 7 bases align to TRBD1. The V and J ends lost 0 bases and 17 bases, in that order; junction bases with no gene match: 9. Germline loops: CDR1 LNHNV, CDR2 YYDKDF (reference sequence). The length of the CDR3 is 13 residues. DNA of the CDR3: TGTGCCACCAGCAGAGAGGTTGACAGGGACTGTTTTTTT. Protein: CATSREVDRDCFF.

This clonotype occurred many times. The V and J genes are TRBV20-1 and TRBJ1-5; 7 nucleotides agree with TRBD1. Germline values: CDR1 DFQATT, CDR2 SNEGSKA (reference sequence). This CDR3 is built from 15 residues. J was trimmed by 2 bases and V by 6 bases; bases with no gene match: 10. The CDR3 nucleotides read TGCAGTGCCCCCCCGAAGGGGGCAGGCAATCAGCCCCAGCATTTT. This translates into CSAPPKGAGNQPQHF.

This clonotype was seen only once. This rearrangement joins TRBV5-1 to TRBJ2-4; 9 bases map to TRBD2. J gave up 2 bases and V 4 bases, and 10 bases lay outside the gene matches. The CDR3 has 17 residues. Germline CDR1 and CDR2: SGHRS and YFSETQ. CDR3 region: CASSPNSLAGPKNIQYF. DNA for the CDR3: TGCGCCAGCAGCCCCAACTCTCTAGCGGGACCCAAAAACATTCAGTACTTC.

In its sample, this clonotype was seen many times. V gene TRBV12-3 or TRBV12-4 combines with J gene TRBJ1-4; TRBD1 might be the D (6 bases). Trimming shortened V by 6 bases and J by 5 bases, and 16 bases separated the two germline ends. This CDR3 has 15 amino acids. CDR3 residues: CASSLLRTANEKLFF. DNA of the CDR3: TGTGCCAGCAGCCTTCTCAGGACAGCAAATGAAAAACTGTTTTTT.

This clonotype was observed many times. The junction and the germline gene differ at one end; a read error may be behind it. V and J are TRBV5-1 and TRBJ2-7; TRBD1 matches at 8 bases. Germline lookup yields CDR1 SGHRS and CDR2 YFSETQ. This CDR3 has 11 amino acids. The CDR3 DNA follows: TGCGCCAGCAGCCTTGGGGACAGGTTGGTTTTC. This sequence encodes CASSLGDRLVF.

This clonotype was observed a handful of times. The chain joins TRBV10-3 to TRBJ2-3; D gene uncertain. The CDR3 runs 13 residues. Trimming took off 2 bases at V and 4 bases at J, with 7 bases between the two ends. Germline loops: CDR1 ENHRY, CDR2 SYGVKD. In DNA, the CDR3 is TGTGCCATCAGTGAGAAGATATCAGATACGCAGTATTTT. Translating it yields CAISEKISDTQYF.

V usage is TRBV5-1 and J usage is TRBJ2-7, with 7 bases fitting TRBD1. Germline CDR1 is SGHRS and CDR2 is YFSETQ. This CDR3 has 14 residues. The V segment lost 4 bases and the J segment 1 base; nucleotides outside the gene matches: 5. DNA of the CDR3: TGCGCCAGCAGCCTGGACAGGCCATCCTACGAGCAGTACTTC. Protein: CASSLDRPSYEQYF.

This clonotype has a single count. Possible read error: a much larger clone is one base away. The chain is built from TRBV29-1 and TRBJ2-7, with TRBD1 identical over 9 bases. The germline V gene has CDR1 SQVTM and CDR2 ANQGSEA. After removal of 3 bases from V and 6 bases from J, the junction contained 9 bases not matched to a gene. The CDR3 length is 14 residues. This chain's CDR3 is CSVDEWGQGGEQYF. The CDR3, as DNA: TGCAGCGTTGACGAATGGGGACAGGGTGGCGAGCAGTACTTC.

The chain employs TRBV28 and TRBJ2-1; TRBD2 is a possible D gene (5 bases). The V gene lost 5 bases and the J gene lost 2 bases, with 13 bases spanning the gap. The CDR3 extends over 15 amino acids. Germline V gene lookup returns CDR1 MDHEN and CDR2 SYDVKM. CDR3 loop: CASSPSSGPYNEQFF. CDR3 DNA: TGTGCCAGCAGTCCCTCCAGCGGCCCCTACAATGAGCAGTTCTTC.

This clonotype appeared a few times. The DNA of the CDR3 is TGTGCCAGCTCACCGGGGGGCGGCCGAAACACTGAAGCTTTCTTT. Translating it yields CASSPGGGRNTEAFF. The chain carries TRBV18 and TRBJ1-1; D might be TRBD1 (6 bases). CDR3 length: 15 amino acids. Trimming left V 3 bases short and J 2 bases short, with 13 bases between. The germline V gene encodes CDR1 KGHSH and CDR2 LQKENI. Full variable domain (outside the CDR3, taken from reference TRBV18 and TRBJ1-1): NAGVMQNPRHLVRRRGQEARLRCSPMKGHSHVYWYRQLPEEGLKFMVYLQKENIIDESGMPKERFSAEFPKEGPSILRIQQVVRGDSAAYFCASSPGGGRNTEAFFGQGTRLTVV.

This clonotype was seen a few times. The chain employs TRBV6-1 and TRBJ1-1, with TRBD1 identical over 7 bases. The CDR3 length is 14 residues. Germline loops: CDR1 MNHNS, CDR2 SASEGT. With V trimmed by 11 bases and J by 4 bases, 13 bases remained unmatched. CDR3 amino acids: CAGRQGEVFTEAFF. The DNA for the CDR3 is TGTGCCGGCCGACAGGGAGAAGTATTCACTGAAGCTTTCTTT.

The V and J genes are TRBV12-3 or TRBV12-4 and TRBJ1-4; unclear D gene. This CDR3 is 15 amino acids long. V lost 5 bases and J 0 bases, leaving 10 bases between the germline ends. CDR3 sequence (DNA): TGTGCCAGCAGTCTTCGGATAACAACTAATGAAAAACTGTTTTTT. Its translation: CASSLRITTNEKLFF.

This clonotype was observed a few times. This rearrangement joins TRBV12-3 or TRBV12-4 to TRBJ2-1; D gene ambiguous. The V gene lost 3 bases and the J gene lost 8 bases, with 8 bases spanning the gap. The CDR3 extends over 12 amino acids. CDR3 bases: TGTGCCAGCAGTTTGGTTGGCTATGAGCAGTTCTTC. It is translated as CASSLVGYEQFF.

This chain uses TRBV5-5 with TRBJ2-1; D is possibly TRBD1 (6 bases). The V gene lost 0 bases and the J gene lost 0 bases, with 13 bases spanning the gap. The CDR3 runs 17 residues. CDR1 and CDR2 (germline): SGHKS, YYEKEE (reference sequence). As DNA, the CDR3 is TGTGCCAGCAGCTTGGATATGGGGGCACCCTCCTACAATGAGCAGTTCTTC. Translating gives CASSLDMGAPSYNEQFF.

The chain's CDR3 is CASKEGNQPQHF. CDR3 DNA sequence: TGTGCCAGCAAGGAGGGCAATCAGCCCCAGCATTTT. The V gene is TRBV28, the J gene TRBJ1-5; D gene uncertain. From germline, CDR1 is MDHEN and CDR2 SYDVKM. V lost 7 bases, J lost 2 bases, and 6 bases lay in between. This CDR3 region has 12 residues.

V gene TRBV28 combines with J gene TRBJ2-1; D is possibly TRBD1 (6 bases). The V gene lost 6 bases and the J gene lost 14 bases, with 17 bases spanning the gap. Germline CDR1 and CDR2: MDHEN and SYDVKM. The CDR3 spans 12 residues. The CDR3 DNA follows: TGTGCCAGCAGGGGACAAACAGGGAAGGAGTTCTTC. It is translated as CASRGQTGKEFF.

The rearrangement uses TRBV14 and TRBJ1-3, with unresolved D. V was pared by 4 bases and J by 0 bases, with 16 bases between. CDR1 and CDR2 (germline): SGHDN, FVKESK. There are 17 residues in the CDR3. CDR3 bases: TGTGCCAGCAGCCGATCTAGACACCGAAGCTCTGGAAACACCATATATTTT. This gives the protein CASSRSRHRSSGNTIYF.

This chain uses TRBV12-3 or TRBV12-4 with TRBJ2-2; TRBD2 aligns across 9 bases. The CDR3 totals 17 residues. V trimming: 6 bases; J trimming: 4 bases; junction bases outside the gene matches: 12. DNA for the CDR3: TGTGCCAGCAGCCCAGGGAGCGGGAGGCTCCCCACCGGGGAGCTGTTTTTT. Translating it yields CASSPGSGRLPTGELFF.

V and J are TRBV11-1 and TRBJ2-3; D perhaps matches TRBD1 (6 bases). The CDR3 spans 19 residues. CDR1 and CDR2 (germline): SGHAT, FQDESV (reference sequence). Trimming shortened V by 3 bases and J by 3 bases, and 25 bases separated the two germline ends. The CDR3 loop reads CASSFAWRTQGWGTDTQYF. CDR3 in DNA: TGTGCCAGCAGCTTTGCCTGGAGGACCCAGGGGTGGGGGACAGATACGCAGTATTTT.

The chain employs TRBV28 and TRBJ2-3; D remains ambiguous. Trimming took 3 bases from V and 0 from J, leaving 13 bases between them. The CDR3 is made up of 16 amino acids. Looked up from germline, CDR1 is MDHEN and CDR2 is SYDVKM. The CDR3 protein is CASSFRRAKSTDTQYF. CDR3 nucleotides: TGTGCCAGCAGTTTTAGAAGGGCCAAAAGCACAGATACGCAGTATTTT.

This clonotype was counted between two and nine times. The CDR3 bases are TGTGCCAGCAGCCCGAAAGGGTCGGGGGATGAAAAACTGTTTTTT. It is translated as CASSPKGSGDEKLFF. V gene TRBV7-9 combines with J gene TRBJ1-4; a possible D gene is TRBD1 (5 bases). The CDR3 contains 15 residues. Germline values: CDR1 SEHNR, CDR2 FQNEAQ (reference sequence). V was clipped by 5 bases and J by 6 bases, with 16 bases between them.

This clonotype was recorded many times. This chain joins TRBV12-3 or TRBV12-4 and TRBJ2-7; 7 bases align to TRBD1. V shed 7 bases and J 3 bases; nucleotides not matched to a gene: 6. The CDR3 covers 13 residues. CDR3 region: CASTLGQNYEQYF. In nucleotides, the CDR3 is TGTGCCAGCACCCTGGGACAGAACTACGAGCAGTACTTC.

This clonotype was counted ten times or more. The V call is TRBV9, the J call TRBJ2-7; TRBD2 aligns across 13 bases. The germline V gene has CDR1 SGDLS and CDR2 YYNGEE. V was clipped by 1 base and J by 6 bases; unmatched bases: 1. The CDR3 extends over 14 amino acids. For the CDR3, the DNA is TGTGCCAGCAGCGTAAGGACTAGCGGGAGCGAGCAGTACTTC. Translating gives CASSVRTSGSEQYF. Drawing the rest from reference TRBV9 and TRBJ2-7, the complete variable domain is DSGVTQTPKHLITATGQRVTLRCSPRSGDLSVYWYQQSLDQGLQFLIQYYNGEERAKGNILERFSAQQFPDLHSELNLSSLELGDSALYFCASSVRTSGSEQYFGPGTRLTVT.

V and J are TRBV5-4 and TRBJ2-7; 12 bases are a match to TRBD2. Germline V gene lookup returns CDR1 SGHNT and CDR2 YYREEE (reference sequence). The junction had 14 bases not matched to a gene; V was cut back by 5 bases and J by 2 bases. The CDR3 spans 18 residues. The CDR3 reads CASRLDLAGGLTPYEQYF. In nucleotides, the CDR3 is TGTGCCAGCAGACTCGACCTAGCGGGAGGGCTCACCCCCTACGAGCAGTACTTC.

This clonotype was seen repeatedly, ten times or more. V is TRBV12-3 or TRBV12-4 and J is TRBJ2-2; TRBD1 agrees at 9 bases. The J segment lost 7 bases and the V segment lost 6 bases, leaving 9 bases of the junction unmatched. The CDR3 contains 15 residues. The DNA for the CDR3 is TGTGCCAGCAGCTTGCTACAGGGGGCCGGCGGGGAGCTGTTTTTT. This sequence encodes CASSLLQGAGGELFF.

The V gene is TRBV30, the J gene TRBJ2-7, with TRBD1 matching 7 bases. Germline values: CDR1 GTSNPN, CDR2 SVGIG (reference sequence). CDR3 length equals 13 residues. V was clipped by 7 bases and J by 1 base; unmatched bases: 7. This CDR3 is CASRQGLSYEQYF. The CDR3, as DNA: TGTGCCTCCCGACAGGGCTTATCCTACGAGCAGTACTTC.

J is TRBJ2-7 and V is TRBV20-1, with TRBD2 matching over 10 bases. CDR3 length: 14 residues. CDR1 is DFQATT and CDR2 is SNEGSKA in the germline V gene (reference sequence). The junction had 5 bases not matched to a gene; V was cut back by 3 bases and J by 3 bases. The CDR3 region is CSASRLAGVYEQYF. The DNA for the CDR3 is TGCAGTGCTAGTCGGCTAGCGGGAGTCTACGAGCAGTACTTC.

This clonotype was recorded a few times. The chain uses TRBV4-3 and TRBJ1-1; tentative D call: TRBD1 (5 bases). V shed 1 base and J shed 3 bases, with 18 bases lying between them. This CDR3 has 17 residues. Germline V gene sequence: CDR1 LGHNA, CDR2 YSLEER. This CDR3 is CASSQGGGTYLHTEAFF. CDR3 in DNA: TGCGCCAGCAGCCAAGGCGGGGGGACGTACTTGCACACTGAAGCTTTCTTT.

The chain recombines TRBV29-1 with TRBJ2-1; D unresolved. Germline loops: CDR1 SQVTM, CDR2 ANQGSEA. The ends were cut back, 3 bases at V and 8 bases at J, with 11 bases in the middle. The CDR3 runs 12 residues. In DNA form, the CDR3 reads TGCAGCGTTGATCCCCGTAACCATGAGCAGTTCTTC. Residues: CSVDPRNHEQFF.

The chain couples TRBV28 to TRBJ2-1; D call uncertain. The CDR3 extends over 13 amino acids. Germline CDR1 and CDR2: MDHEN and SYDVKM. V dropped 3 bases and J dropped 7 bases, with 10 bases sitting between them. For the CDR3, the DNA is TGTGCCAGCAGTTTGGAGCCGGTTAATGAGCAGTTCTTC. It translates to CASSLEPVNEQFF.